These 30 T cell receptor beta chains were sequenced from one sample in a study of cytomegalovirus exposure and HLA in healthy donors. Researchers ran the PCR with 60 Vbeta and 13 Jbeta primers. Produced via immunoSEQ multiplex PCR; TCRdb's table is partial and in-frame only. The data hold tens of thousands of clones, with approximately 79% observed a single time. Sequenced sample: PBMCs. These receptors were obtained from a female donor in good health and CMV-seronegative.

The chain employs TRBV19 and TRBJ2-2; D gene uncertain. The CDR3 runs to 11 residues. Trimming stripped 7 bases from V and 7 bases from J, with 7 bases between. Germline CDR1 is LNHDA and CDR2 is SQIVND (reference sequence). The CDR3 region is CASMSNGELFF. CDR3 coding DNA: TGTGCCAGTATGAGTAACGGGGAGCTGTTTTTT.

The genes are TRBV19 and TRBJ1-5; a weak D match, TRBD1 (6 bases). The CDR3 contains 15 residues. The germline gives CDR1 LNHDA, CDR2 SQIVND (reference sequence). V gave up 1 base and J gave up 4 bases, with 11 bases separating them. The chain's CDR3 is CASSIAGAVNQPQHF. CDR3 sequence (DNA): TGTGCCAGTAGTATAGCAGGGGCAGTTAATCAGCCCCAGCATTTT.

V usage is TRBV6-6 and J usage is TRBJ2-1; D not certain. This CDR3 is 13 amino acids long. CDR1 and CDR2 (germline): MNHNY, SVGAGI (reference sequence). V was pared by 7 bases and J by 4 bases, with 11 bases between. The CDR3 DNA reads TGTGCCAGCACCGAAGCAGGATACAATGAGCAGTTCTTC. Its translation is CASTEAGYNEQFF.

The CDR3 nucleotides are TGCGCCAGCAGCCAAGGCGGAGGGGTGCAGCCCCAGCATTTT. Translation gives CASSQGGGVQPQHF. The chain recombines TRBV4-1 with TRBJ1-5; D may be TRBD1 (5 bases). Trimming pared 1 base from V and 7 bases from J, leaving 11 bases between. The CDR3 is 14 amino acids. Germline CDR1 MGHRA, CDR2 YSYEKL.

This clone was found a few times. The V and J genes are TRBV19 and TRBJ2-7, with 8 nucleotides matching TRBD1. J lost 0 bases, V lost 5 bases, and 6 bases had no gene match. Germline CDR1 is LNHDA and CDR2 is SQIVND (reference sequence). This CDR3 has 15 amino acids. CDR3 amino acids: CASSAGTGDSYEQYF. As DNA, the CDR3 is TGTGCCAGTAGTGCCGGGACAGGCGACTCCTACGAGCAGTACTTC.

J is TRBJ2-7 and V is TRBV2; D may be TRBD2 (6 bases). Trimming took off 0 bases at V and 5 bases at J, with 11 bases between the two ends. This CDR3 has 14 amino acids. CDR1 is SNHLY and CDR2 is FYNNEI in the germline V gene. The CDR3 DNA follows: TGTGCCAGCAGTGAAGCGCGTCGGGGGAACGAGCAGTACTTC. Translating it yields CASSEARRGNEQYF.

This clone showed up just a few times. The J gene is TRBJ2-1, the V gene TRBV19; 8 positions agree with TRBD2. The CDR3 spans 15 residues. The germline V gene encodes CDR1 LNHDA and CDR2 SQIVND (reference sequence). The ends lost 7 bases at V and 7 bases at J; junction bases unmatched: 12. The DNA of the CDR3 is TGTGCCAGTACCGTGGGCGGGGGGCGTAAAAATGAGCAGTTCTTC. Translated, it gives CASTVGGGRKNEQFF.

The rearrangement uses TRBV9 and TRBJ1-3; 7 bases are a match to TRBD1. The CDR3 loop spans 15 amino acids. The germline gives CDR1 SGDLS, CDR2 YYNGEE. With 2 bases clipped from V and 6 bases from J, the junction kept 8 bases outside the gene matches. The CDR3 sequence is CASSVGTAAVNTIYF. The CDR3 coding sequence is TGTGCCAGCAGCGTCGGGACAGCGGCTGTAAACACCATATATTTT.

The chain has TRBV2 and TRBJ1-2; 8 nucleotides agree with TRBD1. There are 13 residues in the CDR3. V was pared by 7 bases and J by 8 bases, with 9 bases of the junction left unmatched. Per germline, CDR1 SNHLY and CDR2 FYNNEI. For the CDR3, the DNA is TGTGCCAGCAAAGAGACAGGGGACCGCGGCTACACCTTC. It translates to CASKETGDRGYTF.

This clone was observed a handful of times. V and J are TRBV5-6 and TRBJ1-6; 7 bases align to TRBD1. The germline V gene has CDR1 SGHDT and CDR2 YYEEEE. The CDR3 spans 14 residues. V shed 4 bases, J shed 6 bases, and the junction held 4 bases outside the gene matches. DNA of the CDR3: TGTGCCAGCAGCCCGGACAGGTCTAATTCACCCCTCCACTTT. Its translation: CASSPDRSNSPLHF.

This clone was detected only once. The V gene is TRBV5-4, the J gene TRBJ2-1, with 9 bases aligning to TRBD2. V lost 3 bases to trimming and J lost 4 bases; unmatched junction nucleotides: 8. This CDR3 region has 16 residues. The germline CDR1 and CDR2 sequences are SGHNT and YYREEE (reference sequence). The CDR3 coding sequence is TGTGCCAGCAGCTCCGGGGTAGCGGGAGAGTACAATGAGCAGTTCTTC. Amino acids: CASSSGVAGEYNEQFF.

The rearrangement joins TRBV5-1 to TRBJ1-1; a weak D match, TRBD1 (6 bases). V was pared by 3 bases and J by 1 base, with 10 bases between. The length of the CDR3 is 14 residues. The germline V gene has CDR1 SGHRS and CDR2 YFSETQ. CDR3 residues: CASSWIQGNTEAFF. For the CDR3, the DNA is TGCGCCAGCAGCTGGATACAGGGGAACACTGAAGCTTTCTTT. The variable domain in full, with the rest retrieved from reference TRBV5-1 and TRBJ1-1, is KAGVTQTPRYLIKTRGQQVTLSCSPISGHRSVSWYQQTPGQGLQFLFEYFSETQRNKGNFPGRFSGRQFSNSRSEMNVSTLELGDSALYLCASSWIQGNTEAFFGQGTRLTVV.

The J gene is TRBJ2-7, the V gene TRBV15, with TRBD1 matching over 7 bases. Germline CDR1 and CDR2: LNHNV and YYDKDF (reference sequence). Losses at the gene ends were 3 bases for V and 5 bases for J; bases not matched to a gene: 7. CDR3 length: 14 residues. In DNA, the CDR3 is TGTGCCACCAGCAGGCGACAGGGAGTCAACGAGCAGTACTTC. This sequence encodes CATSRRQGVNEQYF.

Only one count was recorded for this clone. This chain joins TRBV14 and TRBJ2-7, with 7 bases aligning to TRBD2. V was pared by 1 base and J by 1 base, with 7 bases of the junction left unmatched. Germline V gene lookup returns CDR1 SGHDN and CDR2 FVKESK. CDR3 length: 16 amino acids. The CDR3 spells CASSQVGSGSSYEQYF. The CDR3 coding sequence is TGTGCCAGCAGCCAAGTCGGTAGCGGGTCTTCCTACGAGCAGTACTTC.

The rearrangement links TRBV5-1 to TRBJ2-1; 9 nucleotides line up with TRBD2. The V segment lost 7 bases and the J segment 4 bases; nucleotides outside the gene matches: 9. Per germline, CDR1 SGHRS and CDR2 YFSETQ. The length of the CDR3 is 15 residues. The CDR3, as DNA: TGCGCCAGCCGGTTAGCGGGAGAGGAGTACAATGAGCAGTTCTTC. This translates into CASRLAGEEYNEQFF.

The rearrangement links TRBV4-2 to TRBJ2-7; 9 bases match TRBD1. The junction had 15 bases not matched to a gene; V was cut back by 2 bases and J by 7 bases. CDR1 LGHNA and CDR2 YNFKEQ come from the germline V gene. The CDR3 has 17 amino acids. CDR3 sequence: CASSQIPPGQGFGEQYF. In DNA, the CDR3 is TGTGCCAGCAGCCAAATCCCTCCGGGACAGGGATTTGGGGAGCAGTACTTC.

The chain is built from TRBV28 and TRBJ2-6; D unclear. CDR1 and CDR2 from the germline V gene are MDHEN and SYDVKM. V lost 5 bases and J 1 base, leaving 9 bases between the germline ends. The CDR3 contains 15 residues. DNA of the CDR3: TGTGCCAGCAGTCAACGAGTATCTGGGGCCAACGTCCTGACTTTC. Encoded protein: CASSQRVSGANVLTF.

The count of this clone is one. V usage is TRBV10-2 and J usage is TRBJ2-5, with D possibly being TRBD2 (5 bases). The CDR3 is 16 residues long. The V and J ends lost 2 bases and 5 bases respectively, with 18 bases between them. Germline V lookup: CDR1 WSHSY, CDR2 SAAADI. CDR3 protein: CASSEGAAWRQETQYF. DNA for the CDR3: TGCGCCAGCAGTGAGGGAGCGGCCTGGCGGCAGGAGACCCAGTACTTC.

The V call is TRBV5-8, the J call TRBJ2-3; no clear D. The germline V gene encodes CDR1 SGHTS and CDR2 YDEGEE. Trimming cost V 0 bases and J 3 bases, with 14 bases left between them. CDR3 size: 16 residues. CDR3 amino acids: CASSLVVALNTDTQYF. In DNA, the CDR3 is TGTGCCAGCAGCTTGGTAGTCGCACTCAATACAGATACGCAGTATTTT.

In its sample, this clone was seen a few times. V usage is TRBV2 and J usage is TRBJ1-1, with 7 positions matching TRBD1. Germline values: CDR1 SNHLY, CDR2 FYNNEI. With V trimmed by 7 bases and J by 1 base, 15 bases remained unmatched. The CDR3 has 17 residues. The chain's CDR3 is CASTYGSSPGGNTEAFF. Written as DNA, the CDR3 is TGTGCCAGCACCTACGGATCGTCTCCAGGGGGGAACACTGAAGCTTTCTTT. Complete variable domain (other parts from reference TRBV2 and TRBJ1-1): EPEVTQTPSHQVTQMGQEVILRCVPISNHLYFYWYRQILGQKVEFLVSFYNNEISEKSEIFDDQFSVERPDGSNFTLKIRSTKLEDSAMYFCASTYGSSPGGNTEAFFGQGTRLTVV.

The chain uses TRBV4-3 and TRBJ2-1; 7 nucleotides line up with TRBD1. This CDR3 comprises 17 residues. Germline CDR1 LGHNA, CDR2 YSLEER. With V trimmed by 2 bases and J by 0 bases, 7 bases remained unmatched. This CDR3 reads CASSQQLGTASYNEQFF. The DNA for the CDR3 is TGCGCCAGCAGCCAACAACTCGGGACAGCCTCCTACAATGAGCAGTTCTTC.

This rearrangement joins TRBV5-1 to TRBJ2-5; D is undetermined. The CDR3 covers 14 residues. The V end lost 7 bases, the J end lost 5 bases, and 18 bases lay between the germline ends. Germline CDR1 SGHRS, CDR2 YFSETQ. The CDR3 DNA reads TGCGCCAGCTTTACCGGCGGTCTCGGGGAGACCCAGTACTTC. Residues: CASFTGGLGETQYF.

The chain couples TRBV5-1 to TRBJ2-1; 11 bases align to TRBD2. This CDR3 is built from 16 residues. From germline, CDR1 is SGHRS and CDR2 YFSETQ. The ends lost 4 bases at V and 1 base at J; junction bases unmatched: 4. The CDR3 reads CASSQGLAASYNEQFF. CDR3 nucleotide sequence: TGCGCCAGCAGCCAGGGACTAGCGGCTTCCTACAATGAGCAGTTCTTC. Full variable domain (missing parts from reference TRBV5-1 and TRBJ2-1): KAGVTQTPRYLIKTRGQQVTLSCSPISGHRSVSWYQQTPGQGLQFLFEYFSETQRNKGNFPGRFSGRQFSNSRSEMNVSTLELGDSALYLCASSQGLAASYNEQFFGPGTRLTVL.

The rearrangement uses TRBV11-3 and TRBJ2-1; possibly TRBD2 for D (5 bases). The germline V gene encodes CDR1 SGHNT and CDR2 YENEEA. V gave up 5 bases and J gave up 0 bases, with 11 bases separating them. There are 15 residues in the CDR3. CDR3 nucleotides: TGTGCCAGCAGCGCAGAGACTAACTCCTACAATGAGCAGTTCTTC. It translates to CASSAETNSYNEQFF.

The chain combines TRBV2 with TRBJ1-4; weak D call: TRBD1 (5 bases). V was clipped by 7 bases and J by 11 bases, with 17 bases between them. This CDR3 has 13 residues. CDR1 SNHLY and CDR2 FYNNEI come from the germline V gene. Here the CDR3 reads CASNGGRGEKLFF. In DNA form, the CDR3 reads TGTGCCAGCAATGGCGGACGGGGGGAGAAACTGTTTTTT. Together with reference TRBV2 and TRBJ1-4, the CDR3 gives the full variable domain: EPEVTQTPSHQVTQMGQEVILRCVPISNHLYFYWYRQILGQKVEFLVSFYNNEISEKSEIFDDQFSVERPDGSNFTLKIRSTKLEDSAMYFCASNGGRGEKLFFGSGTQLSVL.

This clone was seen once. The CDR3 here is CASSEEVWTYEQYF. For the CDR3, the DNA is TGTGCCAGCAGTGAGGAGGTCTGGACCTACGAGCAGTACTTC. The J gene is TRBJ2-7, the V gene TRBV2, with D possibly being TRBD2 (5 bases). Trimming pared 3 bases from V and 2 bases from J, leaving 11 bases between. The CDR3 is 14 amino acids. Germline loops: CDR1 SNHLY, CDR2 FYNNEI. Full variable domain (remainder filled in from reference TRBV2 and TRBJ2-7): EPEVTQTPSHQVTQMGQEVILRCVPISNHLYFYWYRQILGQKVEFLVSFYNNEISEKSEIFDDQFSVERPDGSNFTLKIRSTKLEDSAMYFCASSEEVWTYEQYFGPGTRLTVT.

The chain links TRBV5-1 to TRBJ2-5; D is possibly TRBD2 (6 bases). V was clipped by 4 bases and J by 4 bases, with 14 bases between them. The CDR3 extends over 14 amino acids. The germline CDR1 and CDR2 sequences are SGHRS and YFSETQ. CDR3 DNA sequence: TGCGCCAGCAGCCTCGGGAGTTCGGGAGAGACCCAGTACTTC. Amino acid sequence: CASSLGSSGETQYF.

The chain joins TRBV29-1 to TRBJ2-7; 11 bases match TRBD1. This CDR3 contains 15 residues. Germline CDR1 reads SQVTM; CDR2 reads ANQGSEA. Germline trimming cut 3 bases from V and 0 bases from J; bases unmatched to any gene: 4. The CDR3: CSVEGGQGDSYEQYF. In DNA form, the CDR3 reads TGCAGCGTTGAGGGGGGACAGGGGGACTCCTACGAGCAGTACTTC.

CDR3 sequence (DNA): TGTGCCAGCAGCAGCGCAGGGGACAATGAGCAGTTCTTC. It yields the protein CASSSAGDNEQFF. The genes are TRBV7-2 and TRBJ2-1; a weak D match, TRBD1 (6 bases). The CDR3 consists of 13 residues. The germline V gene encodes CDR1 SGHTA and CDR2 FQGNSA. Trimming pared 5 bases from V and 5 bases from J, leaving 10 bases between.

The V call is TRBV28, the J call TRBJ2-1; the D gene is possibly TRBD1 (7 bases). The CDR3 extends over 18 amino acids. Per germline, CDR1 MDHEN and CDR2 SYDVKM. The V end lost 5 bases, the J end lost 3 bases, and 23 bases lay between the germline ends. The CDR3 loop reads CASSPLYLWQGGYNEQFF. CDR3 bases: TGTGCCAGCAGTCCTCTATACCTTTGGCAGGGGGGCTACAATGAGCAGTTCTTC.